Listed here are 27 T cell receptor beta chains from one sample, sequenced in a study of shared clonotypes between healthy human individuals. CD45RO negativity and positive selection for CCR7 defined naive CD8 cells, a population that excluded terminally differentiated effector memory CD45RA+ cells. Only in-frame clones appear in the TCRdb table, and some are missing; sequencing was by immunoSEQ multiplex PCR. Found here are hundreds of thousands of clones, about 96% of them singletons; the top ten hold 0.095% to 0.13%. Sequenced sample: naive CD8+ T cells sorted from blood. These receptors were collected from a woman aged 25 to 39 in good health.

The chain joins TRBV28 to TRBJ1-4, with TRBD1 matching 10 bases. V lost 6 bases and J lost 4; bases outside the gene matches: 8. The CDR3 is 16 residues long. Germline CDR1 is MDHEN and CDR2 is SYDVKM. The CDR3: CASSTIRTGGNEKLFF. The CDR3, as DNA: TGTGCCAGCAGCACTATAAGGACAGGGGGTAATGAAAAACTGTTTTTT.

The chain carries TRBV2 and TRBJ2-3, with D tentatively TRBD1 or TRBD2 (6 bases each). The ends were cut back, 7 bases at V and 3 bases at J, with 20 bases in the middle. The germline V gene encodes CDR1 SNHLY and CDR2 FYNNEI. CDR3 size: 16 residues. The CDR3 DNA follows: TGTGCCAGCACCCCCATACAGGGAGGCTGGACAGATACGCAGTATTTT. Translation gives CASTPIQGGWTDTQYF.

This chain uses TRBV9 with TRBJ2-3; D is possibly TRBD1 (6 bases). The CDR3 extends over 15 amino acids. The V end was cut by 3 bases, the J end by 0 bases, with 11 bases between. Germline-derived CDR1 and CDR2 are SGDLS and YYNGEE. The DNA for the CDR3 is TGTGCCAGCAGCGCCATCGACAGGAGCACAGATACGCAGTATTTT. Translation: CASSAIDRSTDTQYF. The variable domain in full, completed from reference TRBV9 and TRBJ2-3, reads DSGVTQTPKHLITATGQRVTLRCSPRSGDLSVYWYQQSLDQGLQFLIQYYNGEERAKGNILERFSAQQFPDLHSELNLSSLELGDSALYFCASSAIDRSTDTQYFGPGTRLTVL.

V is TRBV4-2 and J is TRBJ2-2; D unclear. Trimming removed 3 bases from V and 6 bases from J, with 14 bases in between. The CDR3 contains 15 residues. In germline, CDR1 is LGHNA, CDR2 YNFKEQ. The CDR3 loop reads CASSQVSPGAGELFF. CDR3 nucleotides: TGTGCCAGCAGCCAGGTATCCCCGGGCGCCGGGGAGCTGTTTTTT.

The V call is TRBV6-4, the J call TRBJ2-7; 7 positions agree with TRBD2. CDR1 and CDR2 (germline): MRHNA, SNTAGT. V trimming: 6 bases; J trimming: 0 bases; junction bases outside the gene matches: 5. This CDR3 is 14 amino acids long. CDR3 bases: TGTGCCAGCAGCGAGGGAGGGCTCTCCTACGAGCAGTACTTC. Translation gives CASSEGGLSYEQYF.

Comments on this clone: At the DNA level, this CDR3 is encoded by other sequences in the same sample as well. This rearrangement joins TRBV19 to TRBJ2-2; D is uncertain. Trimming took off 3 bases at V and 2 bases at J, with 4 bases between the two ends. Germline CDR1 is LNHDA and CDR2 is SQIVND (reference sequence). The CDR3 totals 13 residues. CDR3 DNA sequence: TGTGCCAGTAGTATTCTCAACACCGGGGAGCTGTTTTTT. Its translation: CASSILNTGELFF.

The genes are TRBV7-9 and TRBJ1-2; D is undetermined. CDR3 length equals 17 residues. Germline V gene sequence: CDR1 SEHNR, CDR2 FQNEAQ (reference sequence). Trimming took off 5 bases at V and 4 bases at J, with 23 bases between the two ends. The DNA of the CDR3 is TGTGCCAGCAGCCCCGCGGTTGTGTCAGCCGAGACCTATGGCTACACCTTC. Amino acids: CASSPAVVSAETYGYTF.

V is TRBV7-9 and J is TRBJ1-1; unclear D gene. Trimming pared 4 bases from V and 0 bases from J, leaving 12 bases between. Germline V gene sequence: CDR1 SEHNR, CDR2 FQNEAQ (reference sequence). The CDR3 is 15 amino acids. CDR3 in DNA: TGTGCCAGCAGCTCTTCATCTTTCCTGAACACTGAAGCTTTCTTT. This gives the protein CASSSSSFLNTEAFF.

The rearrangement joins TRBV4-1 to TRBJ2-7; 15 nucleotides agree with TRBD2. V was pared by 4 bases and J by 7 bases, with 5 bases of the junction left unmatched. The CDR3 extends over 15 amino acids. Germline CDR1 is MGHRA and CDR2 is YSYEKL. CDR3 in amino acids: CASSRTSGRVEEQYF. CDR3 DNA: TGCGCCAGCAGCCGGACTAGCGGGAGGGTTGAGGAGCAGTACTTC.

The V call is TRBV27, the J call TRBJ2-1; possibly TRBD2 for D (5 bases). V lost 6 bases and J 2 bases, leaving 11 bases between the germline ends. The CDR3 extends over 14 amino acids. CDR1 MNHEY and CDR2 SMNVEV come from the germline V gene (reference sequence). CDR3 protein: CASRAGLTYNEQFF. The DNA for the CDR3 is TGTGCCAGCAGGGCCGGACTTACCTACAATGAGCAGTTCTTC.

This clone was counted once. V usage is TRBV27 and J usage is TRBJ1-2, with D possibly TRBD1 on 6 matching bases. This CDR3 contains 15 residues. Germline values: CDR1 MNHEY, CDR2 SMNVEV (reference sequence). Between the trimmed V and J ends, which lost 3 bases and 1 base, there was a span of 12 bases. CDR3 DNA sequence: TGTGCCAGCAGTTTGGGCCAGGGGCTTAACTATGGCTACACCTTC. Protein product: CASSLGQGLNYGYTF.

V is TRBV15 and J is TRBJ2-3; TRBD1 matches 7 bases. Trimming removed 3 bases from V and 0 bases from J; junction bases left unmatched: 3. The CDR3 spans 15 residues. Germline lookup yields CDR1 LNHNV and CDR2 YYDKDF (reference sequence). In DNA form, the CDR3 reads TGTGCCACCAGCAGTAACAGGGGAAGCACAGATACGCAGTATTTT. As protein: CATSSNRGSTDTQYF.

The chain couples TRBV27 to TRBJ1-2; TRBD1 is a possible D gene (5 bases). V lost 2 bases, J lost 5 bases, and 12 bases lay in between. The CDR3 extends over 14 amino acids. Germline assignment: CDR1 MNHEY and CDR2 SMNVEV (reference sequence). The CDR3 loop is CASSLTGTDYGYTF. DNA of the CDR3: TGTGCCAGCAGTTTAACCGGGACGGATTATGGCTACACCTTC.

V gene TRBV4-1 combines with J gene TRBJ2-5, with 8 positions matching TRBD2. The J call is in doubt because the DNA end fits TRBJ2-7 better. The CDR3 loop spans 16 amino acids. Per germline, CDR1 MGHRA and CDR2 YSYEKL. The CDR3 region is CASSQGFSGASYEQYF. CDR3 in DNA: TGCGCCAGCAGCCAGGGCTTTAGCGGGGCCTCCTACGAGCAGTACTTC.

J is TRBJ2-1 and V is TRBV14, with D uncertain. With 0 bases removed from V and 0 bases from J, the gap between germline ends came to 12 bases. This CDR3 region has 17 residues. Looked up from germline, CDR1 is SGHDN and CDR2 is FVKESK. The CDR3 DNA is TGTGCCAGCAGCCAAGATACCCGGCGGCACTCCTACAATGAGCAGTTCTTC. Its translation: CASSQDTRRHSYNEQFF.

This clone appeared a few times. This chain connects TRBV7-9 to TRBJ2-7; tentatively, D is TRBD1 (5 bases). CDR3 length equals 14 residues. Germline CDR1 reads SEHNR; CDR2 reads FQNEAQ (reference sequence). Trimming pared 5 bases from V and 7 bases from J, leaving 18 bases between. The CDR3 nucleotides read TGTGCCAGCAGCGCGGACGAGGCAGGGTTGGAGCAGTACTTC. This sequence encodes CASSADEAGLEQYF.

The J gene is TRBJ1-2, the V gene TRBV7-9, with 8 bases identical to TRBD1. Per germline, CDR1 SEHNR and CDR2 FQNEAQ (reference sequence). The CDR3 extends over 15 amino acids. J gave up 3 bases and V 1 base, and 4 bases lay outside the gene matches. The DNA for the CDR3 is TGTGCCAGCAGCTTAGGTTCAGGGGGCGACTATGGCTACACCTTC. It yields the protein CASSLGSGGDYGYTF.

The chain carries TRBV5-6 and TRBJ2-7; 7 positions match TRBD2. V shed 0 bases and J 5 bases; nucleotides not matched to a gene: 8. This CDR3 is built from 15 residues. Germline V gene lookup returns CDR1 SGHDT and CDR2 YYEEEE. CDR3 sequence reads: CASSLGPSGGDEQYF. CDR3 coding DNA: TGTGCCAGCAGCTTGGGTCCTAGCGGAGGGGACGAGCAGTACTTC.

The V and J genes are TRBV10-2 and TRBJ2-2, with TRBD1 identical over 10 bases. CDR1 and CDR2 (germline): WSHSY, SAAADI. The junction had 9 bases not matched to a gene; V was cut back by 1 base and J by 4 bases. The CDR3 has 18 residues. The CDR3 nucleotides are TGCGCCAGCAGTGAGTACATGGTTCGGGACAGGGGCACCGGGGAGCTGTTTTTT. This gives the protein CASSEYMVRDRGTGELFF.

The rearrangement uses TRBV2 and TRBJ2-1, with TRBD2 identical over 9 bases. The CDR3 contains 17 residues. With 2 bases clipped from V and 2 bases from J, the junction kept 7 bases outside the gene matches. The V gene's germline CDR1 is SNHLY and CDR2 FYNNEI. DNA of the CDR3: TGTGCCAGCAGTGAAACCGTGGCGGGAGGGACCTACAATGAGCAGTTCTTC. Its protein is CASSETVAGGTYNEQFF.

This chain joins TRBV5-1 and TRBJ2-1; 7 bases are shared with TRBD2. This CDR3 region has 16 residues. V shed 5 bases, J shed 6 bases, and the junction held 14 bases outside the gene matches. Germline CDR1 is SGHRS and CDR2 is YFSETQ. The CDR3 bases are TGCGCCAGCAGTACTAGAGGCGGGAGTACGTTCAATGAGCAGTTCTTC. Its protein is CASSTRGGSTFNEQFF. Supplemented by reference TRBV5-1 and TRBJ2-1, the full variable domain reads KAGVTQTPRYLIKTRGQQVTLSCSPISGHRSVSWYQQTPGQGLQFLFEYFSETQRNKGNFPGRFSGRQFSNSRSEMNVSTLELGDSALYLCASSTRGGSTFNEQFFGPGTRLTVL.

CDR3 DNA: TGTGCCAGCAGCCAAACCATCGGCGGGGTCGAGCAGTTCTTC. It yields the protein CASSQTIGGVEQFF. V and J are TRBV14 and TRBJ2-1; D might be TRBD2 (6 bases). CDR3 length: 14 residues. Deletions cut 2 bases from V and 10 bases from J, with 15 bases between. Germline values: CDR1 SGHDN, CDR2 FVKESK.

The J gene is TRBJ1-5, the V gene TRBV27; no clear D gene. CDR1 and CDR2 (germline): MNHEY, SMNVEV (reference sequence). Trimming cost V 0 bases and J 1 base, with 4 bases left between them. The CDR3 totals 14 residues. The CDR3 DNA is TGTGCCAGCAGTTTATCCTTGAGCAATCAGCCCCAGCATTTT. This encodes CASSLSLSNQPQHF.

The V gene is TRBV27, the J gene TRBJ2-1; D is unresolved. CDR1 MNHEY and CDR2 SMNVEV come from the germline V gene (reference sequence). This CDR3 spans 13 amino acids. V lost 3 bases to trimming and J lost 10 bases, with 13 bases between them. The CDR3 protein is CASSFSIKSEQFF. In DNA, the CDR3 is TGTGCCAGCAGTTTCTCTATCAAGTCGGAGCAGTTCTTC.

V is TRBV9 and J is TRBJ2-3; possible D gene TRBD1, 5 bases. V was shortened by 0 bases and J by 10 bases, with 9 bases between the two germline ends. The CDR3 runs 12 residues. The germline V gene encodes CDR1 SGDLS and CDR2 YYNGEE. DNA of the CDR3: TGTGCCAGCAGCGTAGACAGGTCCGCGCAGTATTTT. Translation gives CASSVDRSAQYF. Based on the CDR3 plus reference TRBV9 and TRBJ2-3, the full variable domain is DSGVTQTPKHLITATGQRVTLRCSPRSGDLSVYWYQQSLDQGLQFLIQYYNGEERAKGNILERFSAQQFPDLHSELNLSSLELGDSALYFCASSVDRSAQYFGPGTRLTVL.

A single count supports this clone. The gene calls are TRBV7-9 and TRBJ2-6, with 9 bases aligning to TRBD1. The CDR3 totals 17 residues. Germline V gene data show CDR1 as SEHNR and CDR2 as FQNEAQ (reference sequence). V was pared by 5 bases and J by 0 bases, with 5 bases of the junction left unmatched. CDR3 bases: TGTGCCAGCAGCCAGGACAGGGGCGGCTCTGGGGCCAACGTCCTGACTTTC. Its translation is CASSQDRGGSGANVLTF.

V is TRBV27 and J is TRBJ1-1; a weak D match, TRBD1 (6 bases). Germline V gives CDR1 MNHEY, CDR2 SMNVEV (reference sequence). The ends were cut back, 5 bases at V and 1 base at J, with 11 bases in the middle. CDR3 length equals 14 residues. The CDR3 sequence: CASSHVGANTEAFF. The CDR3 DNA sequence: TGTGCCAGCAGTCACGTGGGGGCGAACACTGAAGCTTTCTTT.